This TCR beta chain was identified during a study of cytomegalovirus exposure and HLA in healthy donors. With 60 Vbeta and 13 Jbeta primers, the PCR was carried out. Measured with immunoSEQ multiplex PCR; TCRdb has only the in-frame clones, and not every one. The top ten clones hold approximately 8.5% of a sample with 150,000 to 200,000 clones, approximately 85% of them seen once. This clonotype originated in a man aged 18 to 29 in good health and CMV-seropositive. The specimen was PBMCs.

CDR3 in DNA: TGCGCCAGCAGCTATAGCGGGAATGAGCAGTTCTTC. Encoded protein: CASSYSGNEQFF. The chain joins TRBV5-1 to TRBJ2-1; 7 nucleotides agree with TRBD2. This CDR3 is built from 12 residues. V was clipped by 3 bases and J by 7 bases; unmatched bases: 1. Germline V lookup: CDR1 SGHRS, CDR2 YFSETQ.